Listed below are T cell receptor beta chains from one sample, sequenced in a study of T cells in Graves' hyperthyroidism and ophthalmopathy. TCRdb redid the calling of the multiplex PCR reads with MiXCR, one entry per CDR3 protein. Of around 340,000 distinct CDR3 sequences listed, less than 20% are singletons. The sample was blood. The receptors stem from a woman aged 40 to 55 with Graves' ophthalmopathy. Each CDR3 is given with its conserved first and last residue. Each record gives: V gene, clone size, D gene, J gene, CDR3 protein, CDR3 DNA. A D gene is named only where the DNA matches it firmly. Clone size is given for some rows only: seen once, a few or many times, or a class if the clone is expanded.

V: TRBV12-3/TRBV12-4; size: -; D: -; J: TRBJ2-5; CDR3: CASSARGRETQYF; DNA: TGTGCCAGCAGTGCGAGGGGTCGAGAGACCCAGTACTTC
V: TRBV6-1; size: -; D: TRBD1; J: TRBJ2-7; CDR3: CASSPLGQGQVEQYF; DNA: TGTGCCAGCAGTCCCTTGGGACAGGGGCAGGTCGAGCAGTACTTC
V: TRBV6-1; size: many; D: -; J: TRBJ2-7; CDR3: CASSEAAGFHEQYF; DNA: TGTGCCAGCAGTGAAGCTGCGGGATTCCACGAGCAGTACTTC
V: TRBV7-2; size: -; D: -; J: TRBJ2-2; CDR3: CASSLTGVWGELFF; DNA: TGTGCCAGCAGCTTGACGGGAGTCTGGGGGGAGCTGTTTTTT
V: TRBV7-6; size: many; D: TRBD1; J: TRBJ2-7; CDR3: CASSSRQGAFNEQYF; DNA: TGTGCCAGCAGCTCAAGACAGGGGGCTTTTAACGAGCAGTACTTC
V: TRBV15; size: many; D: -; J: TRBJ2-5; CDR3: CATSRDRDNQETQYF; DNA: TGTGCCACCAGCAGAGATCGGGACAACCAAGAGACCCAGTACTTC
V: TRBV9; size: many; D: TRBD1; J: TRBJ1-2; CDR3: CASSVRRTGGLKYGYTF; DNA: TGTGCCAGCAGCGTTCGCAGGACAGGGGGCCTAAAGTATGGCTACACCTTC
V: TRBV5-1; size: many; D: -; J: TRBJ1-1; CDR3: CASQGGNTEAFF; DNA: TGCGCCAGCCAAGGAGGGAACACTGAAGCTTTCTTT
V: TRBV4-1; size: many; D: -; J: TRBJ2-5; CDR3: CASSQLDDQETQYF; DNA: TGCGCCAGCAGCCAGTTGGACGACCAAGAGACCCAGTACTTC
V: TRBV27; size: many; D: TRBD2; J: TRBJ2-7; CDR3: CASRRLAGSEQYF; DNA: TGTGCCAGCAGACGACTAGCGGGAAGCGAGCAGTACTTC
V: TRBV15; size: many; D: -; J: TRBJ1-1; CDR3: CATSILGFMRNTEAFF; DNA: TGTGCCACCAGCATATTAGGTTTTATGCGGAACACTGAAGCTTTCTTT
V: TRBV12-3/TRBV12-4; size: few; D: TRBD2; J: TRBJ2-1; CDR3: CASSFISGSYEQFF; DNA: TGTGCCAGCAGTTTTATCAGCGGGAGCTACGAGCAGTTCTTC
V: TRBV20-1; size: many; D: TRBD1; J: TRBJ2-5; CDR3: CSARKQGARETQYF; DNA: TGCAGTGCCCGTAAACAGGGGGCTCGAGAGACCCAGTACTTC
V: TRBV5-1; size: few; D: -; J: TRBJ1-6; CDR3: CASSLVSSSPLHF; DNA: TGCGCCAGCAGCTTGGTCAGTAGTTCACCCCTCCACTTT
V: TRBV4-3; size: many; D: TRBD1; J: TRBJ1-1; CDR3: CASSRVTGGNTEAFF; DNA: TGCGCCAGCAGCCGAGTCACAGGGGGGAACACTGAAGCTTTCTTT
V: TRBV6-1; size: -; D: -; J: TRBJ1-1; CDR3: CASSESVSLNTEAFF; DNA: TGTGCCAGCAGTGAATCGGTCAGTTTGAACACTGAAGCTTTCTTT
V: TRBV28; size: -; D: -; J: TRBJ1-5; CDR3: CASKQGMASNQPQHF; DNA: TGTGCCAGTAAACAGGGTATGGCTAGCAATCAGCCCCAGCATTTT
V: TRBV28; size: many; D: -; J: TRBJ1-2; CDR3: CASSKIRGGYGYTF; DNA: TGTGCCAGCAGCAAGATCAGGGGAGGCTATGGCTACACCTTC